This T cell receptor (beta chain) originates from a study of regulatory T cells in long-lasting Graves disease. In building TCR beta libraries, iRepertoire HTBI primers were used together with Arm-PCR of CDR3 regions. TCRdb ran MiXCR on the multiplex PCR reads and lists one entry per CDR3 protein. The sample has 500,000 to 700,000 distinct CDR3 sequences; 25% to 30% are singletons. This clonotype has just a few counts. V trimming: 4 bases; J trimming: 7 bases; junction bases outside the gene matches: 7. CDR3 length: 16 amino acids. The V gene's germline CDR1 is MNHEY and CDR2 SMNVEV (reference sequence). Time point in this sample: persistent/refractory GD, antithyroid drugs over 5 years with positive TRAb. From PBMCs, RNA was extracted and then used to make the TCR library.

The input for sequencing was peripheral blood mononuclear cells (PBMCs), taken when the disease was refractory, from a patient treated with antithyroid drugs. The sequence derives from a female donor with Graves disease. V is TRBV27 and J is TRBJ1-6; 10 bases fit TRBD1. CDR3 sequence (DNA): TGTGCCAGCAGTTCATCCGACAGGGGGCGGAATTCACCCCTCCACTTT. The encoded protein is CASSSSDRGRNSPLHF.